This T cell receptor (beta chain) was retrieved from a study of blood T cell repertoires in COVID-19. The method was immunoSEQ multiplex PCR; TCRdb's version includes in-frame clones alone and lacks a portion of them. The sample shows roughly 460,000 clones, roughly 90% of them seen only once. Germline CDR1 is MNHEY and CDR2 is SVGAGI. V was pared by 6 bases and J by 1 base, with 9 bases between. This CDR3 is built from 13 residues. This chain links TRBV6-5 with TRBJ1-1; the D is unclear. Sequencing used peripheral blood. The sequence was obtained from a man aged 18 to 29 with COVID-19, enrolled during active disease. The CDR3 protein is CASRIPGNTEAFF. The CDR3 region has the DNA TGTGCCAGCAGAATACCGGGGAACACTGAAGCTTTCTTT.